This T cell receptor (beta chain) was captured in a study of cytomegalovirus exposure and HLA in healthy donors. Study-level points and caveats: Evidence from a later analysis indicated that most CMV-associated TCR beta chains looked HLA-restricted. Follow-up analysis seemed to connect common viral pathogens with several of the most significant clusters identified. With DRB1 most and HLA-C fewest, TCR association rates differed between HLA loci in a later analysis.

Primers for the PCR totalled 60 Vbeta and 13 Jbeta. Repertoires were generated with immunoSEQ multiplex PCR, while TCRdb's copy carries only in-frame clones and drops some. The sample lists 110,000 or so clones, around 68% occurring once. CDR1 and CDR2 from the germline V gene are LNHNV and YYDKDF (reference sequence). There are 14 residues in the CDR3. Trimming took 0 bases from V and 2 from J, leaving 8 bases between them. Of note for this clone: Its antigen is not identified.

The gene calls are TRBV15 and TRBJ2-7; tentatively, D is TRBD2 (6 bases). The sequenced material came from PBMCs. This clonotype was obtained from a woman between 50 and 59 years old in good health and CMV-seropositive. CDR3 in amino acids: CATSRDREPYEQYF. CDR3 in DNA: TGTGCCACCAGCAGAGATCGGGAGCCCTACGAGCAGTACTTC.